The following is a T cell receptor (beta chain) sequence with its context. Its specificity is not known. This record comes from a study of OX40 agonist ivuxolimab in advanced cancers. Study conclusions and caveats: CD4+ and CD8+ blood T cells expanded clonally by week 6 at 0.1 to 3.0 mg/kg. Among the nonresponders, some also had low normalized T-cell clonal expansion.

Trimming pared 5 bases from V and 3 bases from J, leaving 7 bases between. Germline V gene lookup returns CDR1 MGHDK and CDR2 SYGVNS. CDR3 length equals 13 residues. The repertoire was sequenced with immunoSEQ multiplex PCR; TCRdb's copy has only in-frame clones and lacks some. The sample holds approximately 69,000 clones; approximately 83% are singletons and the top ten take 0.75%. The sequence was obtained from an adult with an advanced solid tumor such as melanoma, head and neck, liver or kidney cancer. The chain carries TRBV25-1 and TRBJ2-2, with D tentatively TRBD2 (5 bases). The material was CD4+ or CD8+ T cells sorted from blood, obtained in a trial of the OX40 agonist ivuxolimab. CDR3 sequence: CASSFGDTGELFF. The CDR3 coding sequence is TGTGCCAGCAGTTTCGGGGACACCGGGGAGCTGTTTTTT.